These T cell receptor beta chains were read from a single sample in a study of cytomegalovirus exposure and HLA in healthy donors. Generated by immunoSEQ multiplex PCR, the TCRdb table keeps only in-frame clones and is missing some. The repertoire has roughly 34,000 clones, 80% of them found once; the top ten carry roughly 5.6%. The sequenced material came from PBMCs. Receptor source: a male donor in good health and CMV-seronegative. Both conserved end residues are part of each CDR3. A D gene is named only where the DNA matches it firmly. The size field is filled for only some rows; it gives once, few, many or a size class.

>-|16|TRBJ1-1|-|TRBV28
TGTGCCAGCAGTCCGCCCTCAACAGTCATGAACACTGAAGCTTTCTTT
CASSPPSTVMNTEAFF
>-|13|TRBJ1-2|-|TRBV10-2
TGCGCCAGCAGAGGAGGGTTAAACTATGGCTACACCTTC
CASRGGLNYGYTF
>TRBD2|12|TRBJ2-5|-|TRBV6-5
TGTGCCAGCCGGGGGGAGGGAAAGACCCAGTACTTC
CASRGEGKTQYF
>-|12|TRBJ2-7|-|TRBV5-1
TGCGCCAGCAGCTTGGCGGGGGACGAGCAGTACTTC
CASSLAGDEQYF
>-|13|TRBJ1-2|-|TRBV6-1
TGTGCCAGCAGTACCCAGGGTTGGGATGGCTACACCTTC
CASSTQGWDGYTF
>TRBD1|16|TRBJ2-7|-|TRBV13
TGTGCCAGCAGCTTAGGCCTGAGACAGGGGGTCCACGAGCAGTACTTC
CASSLGLRQGVHEQYF
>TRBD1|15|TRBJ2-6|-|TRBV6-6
TGTGCCAGCAGCGGACAGGTGAACGGGGCCAACGTCCTGACTTTC
CASSGQVNGANVLTF
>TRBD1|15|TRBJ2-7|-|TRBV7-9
TGTGCCAGCAGTTCGCCGGGACAGGGGACCTACGAGCAGTACTTC
CASSSPGQGTYEQYF
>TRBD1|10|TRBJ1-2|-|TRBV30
TGTGCCTGGATGGGACAGGTCTACACCTTC
CAWMGQVYTF
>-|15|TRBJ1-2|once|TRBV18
TGTGCCAGCTCACCCCAGACTGAAGCTAACTATGGCTACACCTTC
CASSPQTEANYGYTF
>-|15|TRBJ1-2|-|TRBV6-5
TGTGCCAGCAGTTCCCCTAACAGAGGGAACTATGGCTACACCTTC
CASSSPNRGNYGYTF
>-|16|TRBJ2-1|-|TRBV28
TGTGCCAGCTGGGAGGGGGGAGGAGGGCCCCTCAATGAGCAGTTCTTC
CASWEGGGGPLNEQFF
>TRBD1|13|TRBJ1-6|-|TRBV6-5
TGTGCCAGCAGGGGGACAGGCAATTCACCCCTCCACTTT
CASRGTGNSPLHF
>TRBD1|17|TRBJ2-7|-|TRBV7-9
TGTGCCAGCAGCTTAGACCCCGGGACAGGGGCCTCCTACGAGCAGTACTTC
CASSLDPGTGASYEQYF
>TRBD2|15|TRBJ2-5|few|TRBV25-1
TGTGCCAGCGGAGGGACTAGCGGGCCCCAAGAGACCCAGTACTTC
CASGGTSGPQETQYF
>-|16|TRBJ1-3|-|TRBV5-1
TGCGCCAGCAGCTTGACGGAGGTCTACTCTGGAAACACCATATATTTT
CASSLTEVYSGNTIYF
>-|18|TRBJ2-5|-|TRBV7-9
TGTGCCAGCAGCTTAGGATCAGGCTGGTTAAGGTACCAAGAGACCCAGTACTTC
CASSLGSGWLRYQETQYF
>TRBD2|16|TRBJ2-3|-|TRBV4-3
TGCGCCAGCAGCCAAGATCTAGCGGGAGGGCCAGATACGCAGTATTTT
CASSQDLAGGPDTQYF
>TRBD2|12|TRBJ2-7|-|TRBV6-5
TGTGCCAGCTGGACTAGAGTCTACGAGCAGTACTTC
CASWTRVYEQYF
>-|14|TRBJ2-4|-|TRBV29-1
TGCAGTGCTGGGGGGGGCCCGGCCAAAAACATTCAGTACTTC
CSAGGGPAKNIQYF
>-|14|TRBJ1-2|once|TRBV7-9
TGTGCCAGCAGCTTACAGGGTGCCAACTATGGCTACACCTTC
CASSLQGANYGYTF
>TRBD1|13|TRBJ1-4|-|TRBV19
TGTGCCACCTCGACAGGGGAGTATGAAAAACTGTTTTTT
CATSTGEYEKLFF
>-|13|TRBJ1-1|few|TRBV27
TGTGCCAGCAGACGGGGAGGAAACACTGAAGCTTTCTTT
CASRRGGNTEAFF
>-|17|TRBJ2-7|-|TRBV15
TGTGCCACCAGCAGAGATCTGACTAGGCAGGGCCCCCACGAGCAGTACTTC
CATSRDLTRQGPHEQYF
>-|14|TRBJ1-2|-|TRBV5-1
TGCGCCAGCAGCCCGGGGATCGATCCTTATGGCTACACCTTC
CASSPGIDPYGYTF
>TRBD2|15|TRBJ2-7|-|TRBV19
TGTGCCAGTAGTAGGGAGCGGGGGAGCTCCTACGAGCAGTACTTC
CASSRERGSSYEQYF
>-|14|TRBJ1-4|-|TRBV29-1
TGCAGCGTGGAAAAGACAGGAACTAATGAAAAACTGTTTTTT
CSVEKTGTNEKLFF
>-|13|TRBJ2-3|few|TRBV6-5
TGTGCCAGCAGGAGCCACAGCACAGATACGCAGTATTTT
CASRSHSTDTQYF
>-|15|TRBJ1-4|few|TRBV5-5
TGTGCCAGCAGCTCCGCAAATCAGGCGTTTGGAAAACTGTTTTTT
CASSSANQAFGKLFF
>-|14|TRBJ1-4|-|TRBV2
TGTGCCAGCAGTGAAGCGGGCATTAATGAAAAACTGTTTTTT
CASSEAGINEKLFF
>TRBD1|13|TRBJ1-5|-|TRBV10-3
TGTGCCATCAGTAGGGACAGCGCGCAGCCCCAGCATTTT
CAISRDSAQPQHF
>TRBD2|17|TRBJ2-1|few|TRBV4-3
TGCGCCAGCAGCCAAGATACAGGTAGCGGGAGGTACAATGAGCAGTTCTTC
CASSQDTGSGRYNEQFF
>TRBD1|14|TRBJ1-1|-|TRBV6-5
TGTGCCAGCAGTCTCAGACAGGGGGACACTGAAGCTTTCTTT
CASSLRQGDTEAFF
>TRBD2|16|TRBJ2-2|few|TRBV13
TGTGCCAGCAGCTTAGGAGGACTAGTTGTAACCGGGGAGCTGTTTTTT
CASSLGGLVVTGELFF
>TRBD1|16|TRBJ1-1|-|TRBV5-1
TGCGCCAGCAGCCCCCGGGACAGGAGACCGAACACTGAAGCTTTCTTT
CASSPRDRRPNTEAFF
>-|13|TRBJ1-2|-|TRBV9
TGTGCCAGCACCTTGGAAGGGGACTATGGCTACACCTTC
CASTLEGDYGYTF